The text below deals with one T cell receptor beta chain. Unmatched junction bases numbered 10, after V lost 2 bases and J lost 2 bases. CDR3 length: 17 amino acids. Per the germline V gene, CDR1 is SGHAT and CDR2 is FQDESV (reference sequence). These data belong to a study of CD8+CD57+ T cells in acquired aplastic anemia. Overall study context: DNA per sorted CD4+ or CD8+ sample ranged roughly 0.17 to 27.4 ug, averaging about 3.4 ug.

Selection for sequencing was limited to patients who had shown CD8+CD57+ cell expansion by flow cytometry. Genomic DNA provided the template from which TCR beta VDJ and CDR3 profiles were obtained. MiXCR was run by TCRdb on the reads, yielding one entry per CDR3 protein. Altogether 150,000 to 160,000 distinct CDR3 sequences are present, around half being singletons, with the ten largest covering roughly 12%. The sequencing input was sorted CD4+, CD8+, or CD8+CD57+ T cells (not recorded which) from PBMCs. This receptor was obtained from a human donor with aplastic anemia. The rearrangement uses TRBV11-1 and TRBJ2-7, with 9 bases lining up with TRBD2. CDR3 sequence reads: CASSLRWGLADTYEQYF. The CDR3 nucleotides read TGTGCCAGCAGCTTAAGGTGGGGACTAGCCGATACCTACGAGCAGTACTTC.